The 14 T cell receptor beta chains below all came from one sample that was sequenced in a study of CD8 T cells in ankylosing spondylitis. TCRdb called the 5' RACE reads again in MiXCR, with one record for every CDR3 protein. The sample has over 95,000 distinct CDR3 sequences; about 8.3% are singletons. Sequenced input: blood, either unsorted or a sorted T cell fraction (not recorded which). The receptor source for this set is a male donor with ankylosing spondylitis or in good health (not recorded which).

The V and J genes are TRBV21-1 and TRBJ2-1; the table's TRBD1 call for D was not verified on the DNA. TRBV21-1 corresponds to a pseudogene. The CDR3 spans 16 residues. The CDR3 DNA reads TGTGCCAGCACCTACCTAGTGGGCGTAACCGTCAATGAGCAGTTCTTC. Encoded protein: CASTYLVGVTVNEQFF.

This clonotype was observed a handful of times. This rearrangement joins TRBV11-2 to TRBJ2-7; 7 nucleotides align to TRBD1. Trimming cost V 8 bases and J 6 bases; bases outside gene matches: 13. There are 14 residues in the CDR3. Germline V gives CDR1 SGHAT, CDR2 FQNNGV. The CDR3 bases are TGTGCCAGCGGAAAAGACAGGGCTAGAGGCGAGCAGTACTTC. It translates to CASGKDRARGEQYF.

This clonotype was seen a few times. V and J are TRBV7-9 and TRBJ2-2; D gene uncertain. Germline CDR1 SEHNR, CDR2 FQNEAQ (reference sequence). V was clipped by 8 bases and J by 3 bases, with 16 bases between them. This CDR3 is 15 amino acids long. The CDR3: CASLGAFEYTGELFF. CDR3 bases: TGTGCCAGCCTAGGAGCGTTCGAGTACACCGGGGAGCTGTTTTTT.

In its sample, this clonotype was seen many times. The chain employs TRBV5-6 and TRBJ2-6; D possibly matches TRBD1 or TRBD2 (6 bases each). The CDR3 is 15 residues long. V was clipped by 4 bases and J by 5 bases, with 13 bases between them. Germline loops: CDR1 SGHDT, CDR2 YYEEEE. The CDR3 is CASSPRGGRANVLTF. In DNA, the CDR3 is TGTGCCAGCAGCCCCCGAGGGGGGCGGGCCAACGTCCTGACTTTC.

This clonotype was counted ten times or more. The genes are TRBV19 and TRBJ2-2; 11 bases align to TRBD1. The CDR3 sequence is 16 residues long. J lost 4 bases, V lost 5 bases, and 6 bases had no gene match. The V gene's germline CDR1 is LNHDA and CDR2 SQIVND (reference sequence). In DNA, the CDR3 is TGTGCCAGTAGTCCCCGGGACAGGGGGTCCACCGGGGAGCTGTTTTTT. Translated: CASSPRDRGSTGELFF.

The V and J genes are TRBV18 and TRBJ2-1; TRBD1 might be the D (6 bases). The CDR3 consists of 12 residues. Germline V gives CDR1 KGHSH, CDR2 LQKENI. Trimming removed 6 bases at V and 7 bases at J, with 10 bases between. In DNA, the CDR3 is TGTGCCAGCTCGCCCCAGGGGAATGAGCAGTTCTTC. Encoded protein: CASSPQGNEQFF. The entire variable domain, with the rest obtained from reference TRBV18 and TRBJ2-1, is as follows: NAGVMQNPRHLVRRRGQEARLRCSPMKGHSHVYWYRQLPEEGLKFMVYLQKENIIDESGMPKERFSAEFPKEGPSILRIQQVVRGDSAAYFCASSPQGNEQFFGPGTRLTVL.

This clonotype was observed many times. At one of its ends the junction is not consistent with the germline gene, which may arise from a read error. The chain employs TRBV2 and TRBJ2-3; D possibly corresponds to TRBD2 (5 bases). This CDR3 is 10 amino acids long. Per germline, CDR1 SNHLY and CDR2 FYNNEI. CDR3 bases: TGTGCCAGCAGTGAAGTGACTAAAGTATTT. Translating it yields CASSEVTKVF.

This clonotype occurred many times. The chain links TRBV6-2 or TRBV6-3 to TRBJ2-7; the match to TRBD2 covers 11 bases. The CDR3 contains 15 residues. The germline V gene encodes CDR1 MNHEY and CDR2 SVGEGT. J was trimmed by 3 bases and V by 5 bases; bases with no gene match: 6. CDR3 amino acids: CASSTTGLAVYEQYF. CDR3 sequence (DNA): TGTGCCAGCAGTACCACGGGACTAGCGGTCTACGAGCAGTACTTC.

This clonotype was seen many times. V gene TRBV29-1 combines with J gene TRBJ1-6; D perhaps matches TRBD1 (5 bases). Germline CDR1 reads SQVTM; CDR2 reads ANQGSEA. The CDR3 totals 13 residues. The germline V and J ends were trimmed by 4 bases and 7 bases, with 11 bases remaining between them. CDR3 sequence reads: CSVGQGGNSPLHF. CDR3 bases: TGCAGCGTTGGGCAGGGCGGCAATTCACCCCTCCACTTT.

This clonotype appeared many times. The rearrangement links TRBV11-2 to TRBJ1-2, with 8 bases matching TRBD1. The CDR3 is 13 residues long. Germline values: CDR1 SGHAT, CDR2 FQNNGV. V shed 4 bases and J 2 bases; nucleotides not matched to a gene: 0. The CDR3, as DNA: TGTGCCAGCAGCTGGACAGGGAACTATGGCTACACCTTC. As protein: CASSWTGNYGYTF.

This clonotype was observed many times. The CDR3 region is CAISESNAVYYEQYF. The CDR3 nucleotides read TGTGCCATCAGTGAGTCGAATGCGGTCTATTACGAGCAGTACTTC. The rearrangement joins TRBV10-3 to TRBJ2-7; D is uncertain. This CDR3 is 15 amino acids long. V lost 0 bases and J lost 4, with 13 bases in between. The germline gives CDR1 ENHRY, CDR2 SYGVKD.

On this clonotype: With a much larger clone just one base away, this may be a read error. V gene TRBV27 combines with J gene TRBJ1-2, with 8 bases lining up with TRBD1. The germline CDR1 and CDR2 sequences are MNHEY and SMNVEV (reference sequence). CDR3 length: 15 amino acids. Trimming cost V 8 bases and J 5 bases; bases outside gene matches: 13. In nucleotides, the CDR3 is TGTGCCAGCCGATATTTGCAGGGGGCGGAGTATGGCTACACCTTC. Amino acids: CASRYLQGAEYGYTF.

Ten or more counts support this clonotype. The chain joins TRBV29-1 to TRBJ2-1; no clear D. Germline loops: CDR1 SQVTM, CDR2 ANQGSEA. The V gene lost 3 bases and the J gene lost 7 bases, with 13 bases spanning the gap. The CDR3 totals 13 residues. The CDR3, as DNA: TGCAGCGTTGATAAGAGTTGGGGTAATGAGCAGTTCTTC. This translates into CSVDKSWGNEQFF.

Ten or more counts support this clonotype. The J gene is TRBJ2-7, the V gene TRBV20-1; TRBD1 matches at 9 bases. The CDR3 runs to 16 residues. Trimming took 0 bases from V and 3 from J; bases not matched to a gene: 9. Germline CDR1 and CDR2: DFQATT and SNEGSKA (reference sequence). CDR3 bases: TGCAGTGCTAGAGATTTAAGGGACAGGGCAGGCTACGAGCAGTACTTC. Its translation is CSARDLRDRAGYEQYF.